These 2 T cell receptor beta chains share one sample of origin, sequenced in a study of cytomegalovirus exposure and HLA in healthy donors. Primers included in the PCR were 60 Vbeta and 13 Jbeta primers. Repertoires were generated with immunoSEQ multiplex PCR, while TCRdb's copy carries only in-frame clones and drops some. The table has roughly 100,000 clones, around two thirds seen once. The specimen sequenced was PBMCs. The receptors come from a woman aged 50 to 60 in good health and CMV-seronegative.

This clone was seen a handful of times. The chain couples TRBV7-2 to TRBJ2-2, with 9 nucleotides matching TRBD2. This CDR3 comprises 14 residues. Germline V gene data show CDR1 as SGHTA and CDR2 as FQGNSA. V was pared by 4 bases and J by 6 bases, with 3 bases of the junction left unmatched. CDR3 sequence (DNA): TGTGCCAGCAGCTCGGGACTAGCTGCCGGGGAGCTGTTTTTT. Translation: CASSSGLAAGELFF. Full variable domain (outside the CDR3, taken from reference TRBV7-2 and TRBJ2-2): GAGVSQSPSNKVTEKGKDVELRCDPISGHTALYWYRQSLGQGLEFLIYFQGNSAPDKSGLPSDRFSAERTGGSVSTLTIQRTQQEDSAVYLCASSSGLAAGELFFGEGSRLTVL.

This clone was detected a few times. This chain uses TRBV6-1 with TRBJ1-3; possibly TRBD1 for D (6 bases). The CDR3 consists of 15 residues. Trimming cost V 3 bases and J 4 bases, with 13 bases left between them. CDR1 is MNHNS and CDR2 is SASEGT in the germline V gene. CDR3 DNA sequence: TGTGCCAGCAGTGAGTCCCCAGGGGCAGGAAACACCATATATTTT. Its translation is CASSESPGAGNTIYF.